What follows are 22 T cell receptor beta chains derived from one specimen sequenced in a study of B cell selection in AIRE deficiency. Data came from immunoSEQ multiplex PCR; TCRdb stores just in-frame clones and leaves some out. The profile covers about 23,000 clones, with 95% to 98% appearing a single time and 0.17% taken by the ten largest. Conventional CD4 T cells were sorted as CD4+CD127+ cells. The sample consisted of conventional CD4+ T cells sorted from PBMCs. These receptors were taken from a human donor with AIRE deficiency.

J is TRBJ2-7 and V is TRBV6-1; 7 nucleotides agree with TRBD1. The V segment lost 9 bases and the J segment 2 bases; nucleotides outside the gene matches: 10. The germline V gene encodes CDR1 MNHNS and CDR2 SASEGT. The CDR3 sequence is 14 residues long. The CDR3 spells CASSTLDRPYEQYF. CDR3 sequence (DNA): TGTGCCAGTTCGACTTTGGACAGGCCCTACGAGCAGTACTTC.

This sequence joins TRBV9 and TRBJ2-3; the D is unclear. V dropped 0 bases and J dropped 4 bases, with 6 bases sitting between them. CDR1 is SGDLS and CDR2 is YYNGEE in the germline V gene. The CDR3 runs to 13 residues. The CDR3, as DNA: TGTGCCAGCAGCGTAGATGGGTCAGATACGCAGTATTTT. Amino acids: CASSVDGSDTQYF.

The gene calls are TRBV25-1 and TRBJ2-5, with 8 bases identical to TRBD2. CDR1 and CDR2 from the germline V gene are MGHDK and SYGVNS. Trimming took 5 bases from V and 0 from J; bases not matched to a gene: 8. This CDR3 is built from 16 residues. DNA for the CDR3: TGTGCCAGCAGTCCCGCGGGAGGCCCGTACCAAGAGACCCAGTACTTC. Its protein is CASSPAGGPYQETQYF.

The chain joins TRBV4-2 to TRBJ2-2; tentatively, D is TRBD2 (5 bases). The germline gives CDR1 LGHNA, CDR2 YNFKEQ. Trimming shortened V by 0 bases and J by 1 base, and 12 bases separated the two germline ends. This CDR3 contains 17 residues. The CDR3 DNA reads TGTGCCAGCAGCCAAGATGGGGTGAGGGAGAACACCGGGGAGCTGTTTTTT. Translating gives CASSQDGVRENTGELFF.

The chain is built from TRBV28 and TRBJ2-7; 7 bases line up with TRBD2. The V gene's germline CDR1 is MDHEN and CDR2 SYDVKM. The CDR3 runs to 14 residues. V shed 1 base and J 3 bases; nucleotides not matched to a gene: 3. The CDR3 DNA reads TGTGCCAGCAGTTTATCGGCGGGGGTCTACGAGCAGTACTTC. It encodes CASSLSAGVYEQYF.

The rearrangement links TRBV2 to TRBJ1-2; 7 bases are a match to TRBD1. The germline gives CDR1 SNHLY, CDR2 FYNNEI. This CDR3 comprises 13 residues. Trimming at V came to 4 bases and at J to 6 bases, leaving 5 bases not matched to a gene. The CDR3 loop is CASSVDRVNGYTF. CDR3 DNA: TGTGCCAGCAGTGTAGACAGGGTCAATGGCTACACCTTC.

On this clone itself: One junction end does not reproduce the germline sequence, and a read error may be involved. V is TRBV5-3 and J is TRBJ2-7, with D uncertain. TRBV5-3 is an open reading frame whose function is uncertain. The CDR3 covers 11 residues. The CDR3 DNA sequence: TGTGCCAGCAGCTTGGGTTACGAGCAGTACTTC. Protein: CASSLGYEQYF.

The chain combines TRBV29-1 with TRBJ1-1; 7 positions agree with TRBD1. The germline gives CDR1 SQVTM, CDR2 ANQGSEA. Unmatched junction bases numbered 7, after V lost 4 bases and J lost 2 bases. CDR3 length equals 14 residues. The CDR3 sequence: CSVGRTGHNTEAFF. The CDR3, as DNA: TGCAGCGTTGGCCGGACAGGACATAACACTGAAGCTTTCTTT.

The chain recombines TRBV6-6 with TRBJ2-1; D gene uncertain. Deletions cut 1 base from V and 7 bases from J, with 5 bases between. CDR3 length: 12 residues. Germline V gene data show CDR1 as MNHNY and CDR2 as SVGAGI (reference sequence). The DNA for the CDR3 is TGTGCCAGCAGTTACTTGGGGAATGAGCAGTTCTTC. Amino acids: CASSYLGNEQFF.

The chain employs TRBV11-2 and TRBJ2-3; D not certain. V was pared by 1 base and J by 1 base, with 6 bases between. This CDR3 is 14 amino acids long. From germline, CDR1 is SGHAT and CDR2 FQNNGV. The CDR3 sequence is CASSLGLRTDTQYF. In DNA form, the CDR3 reads TGTGCCAGCAGCTTAGGTCTACGCACAGATACGCAGTATTTT.

J is TRBJ1-3 and V is TRBV7-9, with D unclear. V shed 1 base and J shed 0 bases, with 13 bases lying between them. Germline lookup yields CDR1 SEHNR and CDR2 FQNEAQ (reference sequence). CDR3 length: 17 residues. CDR3 bases: TGTGCCAGCAGCTTAGGCCTCTATGTCGACTCTGGAAACACCATATATTTT. Translation gives CASSLGLYVDSGNTIYF.

The V gene is TRBV15, the J gene TRBJ2-4; D is unresolved. This CDR3 is 14 amino acids long. V was cut by 0 bases and J by 5 bases, with 8 bases left in between. Germline V gene data show CDR1 as LNHNV and CDR2 as YYDKDF (reference sequence). CDR3 sequence reads: CATSRDEDENIQYF. Written as DNA, the CDR3 is TGTGCCACCAGCAGAGATGAGGATGAAAACATTCAGTACTTC.

A single count supports this clone. The chain is built from TRBV28 and TRBJ1-2; TRBD1 agrees at 9 bases. The CDR3 sequence is 17 residues long. Germline V gene sequence: CDR1 MDHEN, CDR2 SYDVKM. V lost 6 bases and J lost 4; bases outside the gene matches: 15. The DNA for the CDR3 is TGTGCCAGCAGCTGGGTGGGACAGGGCCCCTCCGGCTATGGCTACACCTTC. Translation: CASSWVGQGPSGYGYTF.

The rearrangement uses TRBV27 and TRBJ1-1; D gene uncertain. V was cut by 7 bases and J by 4 bases, with 13 bases left in between. The CDR3 covers 13 residues. Germline V CDR1 and CDR2: MNHEY, SMNVEV (reference sequence). In DNA, the CDR3 is TGTGCCAGCAAACTAATGGGGAGCACTGAAGCTTTCTTT. It is translated as CASKLMGSTEAFF.

J is TRBJ2-7 and V is TRBV19; possible D gene TRBD2, 5 bases. V lost 3 bases to trimming and J lost 5 bases, with 14 bases between them. Germline CDR1 LNHDA, CDR2 SQIVND (reference sequence). CDR3 length equals 14 residues. CDR3 sequence (DNA): TGTGCCAGTAGTATTCTAGGAGGTTACAACGAGCAGTACTTC. Translating gives CASSILGGYNEQYF.

The chain couples TRBV30 to TRBJ2-5; tentatively, D is TRBD2 (6 bases). Between the trimmed V and J ends, which lost 1 base and 6 bases, there was a span of 15 bases. The CDR3 consists of 14 residues. Germline loops: CDR1 GTSNPN, CDR2 SVGIG (reference sequence). CDR3 coding DNA: TGTGCCTGGAGTGGAGGCGGGGATTTGAAGACCCAGTACTTC. Protein product: CAWSGGGDLKTQYF.

The chain uses TRBV28 and TRBJ2-2; no clear D. Trimming removed 4 bases at V and 6 bases at J, with 15 bases between. The CDR3 length is 15 residues. Germline V gene data show CDR1 as MDHEN and CDR2 as SYDVKM. The CDR3 loop reads CASSYSRLEPGELFF. Written as DNA, the CDR3 is TGTGCCAGCAGTTATTCGAGATTAGAACCCGGGGAGCTGTTTTTT. Combining the CDR3 with reference TRBV28 and TRBJ2-2 gives the whole variable domain DVKVTQSSRYLVKRTGEKVFLECVQDMDHENMFWYRQDPGLGLRLIYFSYDVKMKEKGDIPEGYSVSREKKERFSLILESASTNQTSMYLCASSYSRLEPGELFFGEGSRLTVL.

The genes are TRBV6-5 and TRBJ2-3; TRBD2 aligns across 8 bases. Per the germline V gene, CDR1 is MNHEY and CDR2 is SVGAGI. The trim removed 1 base at V and 2 bases at J, leaving 2 bases unmatched. The CDR3 consists of 15 residues. The CDR3 DNA sequence: TGTGCCAGCAGTTACTTAGCGGGGTACACAGATACGCAGTATTTT. Protein: CASSYLAGYTDTQYF.

The chain recombines TRBV28 with TRBJ2-3; TRBD1 might be the D (5 bases). The CDR3 extends over 13 amino acids. Germline V gene data show CDR1 as MDHEN and CDR2 as SYDVKM. The V and J ends lost 7 bases and 5 bases respectively, with 13 bases between them. CDR3 sequence (DNA): TGTGCCAGCAACCGACAGTCTAGAGATACGCAGTATTTT. Translation: CASNRQSRDTQYF.

The chain recombines TRBV6-6 with TRBJ2-3; 7 bases line up with TRBD2. The CDR3 totals 14 residues. The V and J ends lost 7 bases and 2 bases, in that order; junction bases with no gene match: 6. The germline V gene has CDR1 MNHNY and CDR2 SVGAGI (reference sequence). The chain's CDR3 is CASMWDYNTDTQYF. The DNA of the CDR3 is TGTGCCAGCATGTGGGACTACAACACAGATACGCAGTATTTT.

This chain connects TRBV11-2 to TRBJ2-7; 11 bases fit TRBD1. The CDR3 extends over 14 amino acids. Germline V CDR1 and CDR2: SGHAT, FQNNGV. Trimming at V came to 6 bases and at J to 3 bases, leaving 4 bases not matched to a gene. The CDR3 DNA sequence: TGTGCCAGCAGGCCCGGGACAGGGGGCTACGAGCAGTACTTC. It specifies CASRPGTGGYEQYF.

J is TRBJ2-3 and V is TRBV15, with D maybe TRBD1 (7 bases). The germline CDR1 and CDR2 sequences are LNHNV and YYDKDF (reference sequence). The CDR3 consists of 18 residues. The V end was cut by 3 bases, the J end by 1 base, with 20 bases between. The CDR3 DNA reads TGTGCCACCAGCAGTCGCACTGTCGGCAGGGGGGGCACAGATACGCAGTATTTT. It translates to CATSSRTVGRGGTDTQYF.